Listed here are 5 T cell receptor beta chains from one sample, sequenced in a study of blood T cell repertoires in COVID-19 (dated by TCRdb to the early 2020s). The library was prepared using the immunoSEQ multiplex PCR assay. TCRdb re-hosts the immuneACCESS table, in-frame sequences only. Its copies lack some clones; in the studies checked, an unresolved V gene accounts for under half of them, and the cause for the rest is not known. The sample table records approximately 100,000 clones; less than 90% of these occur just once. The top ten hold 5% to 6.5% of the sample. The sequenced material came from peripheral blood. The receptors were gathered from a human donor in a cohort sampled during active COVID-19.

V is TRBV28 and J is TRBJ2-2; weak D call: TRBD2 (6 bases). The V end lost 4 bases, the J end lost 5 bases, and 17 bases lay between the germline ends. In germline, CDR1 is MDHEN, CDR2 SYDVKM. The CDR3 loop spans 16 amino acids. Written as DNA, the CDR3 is TGTGCCAGCAGTTCGCAGGGACTGGTTGAAACCGGGGAGCTGTTTTTT. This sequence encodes CASSSQGLVETGELFF.

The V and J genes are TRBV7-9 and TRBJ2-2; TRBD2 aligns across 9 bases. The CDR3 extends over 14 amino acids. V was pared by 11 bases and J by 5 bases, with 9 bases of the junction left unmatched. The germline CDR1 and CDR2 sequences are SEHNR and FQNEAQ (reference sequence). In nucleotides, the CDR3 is TGTGCCGGGGGCCTAGCGGGGTCTACCGGGGAGCTGTTTTTT. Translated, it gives CAGGLAGSTGELFF.

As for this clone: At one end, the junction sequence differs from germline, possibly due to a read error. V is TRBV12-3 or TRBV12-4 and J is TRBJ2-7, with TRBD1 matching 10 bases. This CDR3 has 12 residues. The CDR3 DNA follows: TGTGCCAGCAGTCTCGGGACAGGGGACTTCAACTTC. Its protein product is CASSLGTGDFNF.

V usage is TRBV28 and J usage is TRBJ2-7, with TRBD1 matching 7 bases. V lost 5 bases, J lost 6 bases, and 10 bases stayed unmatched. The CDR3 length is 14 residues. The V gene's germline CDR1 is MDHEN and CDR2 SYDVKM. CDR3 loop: CASSTGTQGREQYF. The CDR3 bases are TGTGCCAGCAGTACAGGGACACAGGGGCGCGAGCAGTACTTC.

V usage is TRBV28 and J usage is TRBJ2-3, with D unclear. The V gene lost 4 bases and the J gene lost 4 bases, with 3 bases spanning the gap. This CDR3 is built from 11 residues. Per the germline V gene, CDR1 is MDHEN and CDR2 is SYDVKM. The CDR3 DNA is TGTGCCAGCAGTTCTGCAGATACGCAGTATTTT. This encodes CASSSADTQYF.